This T cell receptor (beta chain) came from a study of CD8+CD57+ T cells in acquired aplastic anemia. Overall study: The DNA of sorted CD4+ and CD8+ cells averaged approximately 3.2 ug. Healthy-donor CD4+ cells averaged roughly 11 million reads.

In the case of this clonotype: Its antigen is still unknown.

Findings of the study overall: Patients and controls had CD8+ Simpson's diversity values that were not significantly distinct. Patients and controls had in common 25 to 35 CD8+ CDR3 sequences.

Investigators profiled TCR beta VDJ and CDR3 from genomic DNA template. TCRdb passed the reads through MiXCR, listing each CDR3 protein once. Of about 220,000 distinct CDR3 sequences in the sample, roughly 35% were seen once. This CDR3 is built from 11 residues. V shed 8 bases and J shed 5 bases, with 10 bases lying between them. Per the germline V gene, CDR1 is SNHLY and CDR2 is FYNNEI. The origin of this receptor is a human donor in good health, serving as a control. The specimen sequenced was sorted CD4+, CD8+, or CD8+CD57+ T cells (not recorded which) from PBMCs. The chain carries TRBV2 and TRBJ2-7; D is unclear. Written as DNA, the CDR3 is TGTGCCAGCGCCGTAGGGCACGAGCAGTACTTC. Translated: CASAVGHEQYF. Together with reference TRBV2 and TRBJ2-7, the CDR3 gives the full variable domain: EPEVTQTPSHQVTQMGQEVILRCVPISNHLYFYWYRQILGQKVEFLVSFYNNEISEKSEIFDDQFSVERPDGSNFTLKIRSTKLEDSAMYFCASAVGHEQYFGPGTRLTVT.